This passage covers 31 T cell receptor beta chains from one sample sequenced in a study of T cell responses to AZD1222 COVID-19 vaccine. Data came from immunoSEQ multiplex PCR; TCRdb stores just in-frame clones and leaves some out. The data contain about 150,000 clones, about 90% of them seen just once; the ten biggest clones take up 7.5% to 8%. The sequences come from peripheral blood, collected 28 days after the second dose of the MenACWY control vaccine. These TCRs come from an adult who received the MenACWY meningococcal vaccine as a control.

The CDR3 here is CASSETGPLGYTF. In nucleotides, the CDR3 is TGCGCCAGCAGCGAGACAGGGCCGTTGGGCTACACCTTC. The gene calls are TRBV5-1 and TRBJ1-2; 7 nucleotides line up with TRBD1. This CDR3 has 13 amino acids. From germline, CDR1 is SGHRS and CDR2 YFSETQ. V gave up 4 bases and J gave up 8 bases; unmatched junction bases: 8.

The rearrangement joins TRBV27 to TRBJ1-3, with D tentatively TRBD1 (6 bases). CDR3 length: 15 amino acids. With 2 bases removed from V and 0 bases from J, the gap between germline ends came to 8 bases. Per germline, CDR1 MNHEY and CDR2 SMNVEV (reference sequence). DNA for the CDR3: TGTGCCAGCAGTTTACGGGGGCTCTCTGGAAACACCATATATTTT. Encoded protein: CASSLRGLSGNTIYF.

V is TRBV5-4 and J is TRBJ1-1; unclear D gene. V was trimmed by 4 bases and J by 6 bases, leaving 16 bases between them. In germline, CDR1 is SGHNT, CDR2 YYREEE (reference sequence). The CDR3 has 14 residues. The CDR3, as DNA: TGTGCCAGCAGCCCTGGCCCGGTTGTCCCTGAAGCTTTCTTT. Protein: CASSPGPVVPEAFF.

The chain's CDR3 is CASSPTGGRTNTQYF. CDR3 sequence (DNA): TGTGCCAGCAGCCCCACAGGGGGCCGCACTAATACGCAGTATTTT. The J gene is TRBJ2-3, the V gene TRBV7-3, with TRBD1 matching over 9 bases. The CDR3 runs 15 residues. J lost 7 bases, V lost 5 bases, and 10 bases had no gene match. Germline V gives CDR1 SGHTA, CDR2 FQGTGA.

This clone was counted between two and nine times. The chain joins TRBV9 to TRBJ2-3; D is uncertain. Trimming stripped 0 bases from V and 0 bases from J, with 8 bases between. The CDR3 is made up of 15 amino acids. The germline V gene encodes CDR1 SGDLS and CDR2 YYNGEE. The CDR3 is CASSVEVLSTDTQYF. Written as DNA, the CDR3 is TGTGCCAGCAGCGTAGAGGTTCTTAGCACAGATACGCAGTATTTT.

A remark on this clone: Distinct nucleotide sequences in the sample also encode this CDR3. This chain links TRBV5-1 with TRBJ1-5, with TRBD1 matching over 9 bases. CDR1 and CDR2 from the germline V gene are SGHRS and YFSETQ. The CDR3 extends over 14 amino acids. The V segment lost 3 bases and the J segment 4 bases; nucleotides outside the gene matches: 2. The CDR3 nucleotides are TGCGCCAGCAGCTCCGGACAGGGGAATCAGCCCCAGCATTTT. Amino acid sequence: CASSSGQGNQPQHF.

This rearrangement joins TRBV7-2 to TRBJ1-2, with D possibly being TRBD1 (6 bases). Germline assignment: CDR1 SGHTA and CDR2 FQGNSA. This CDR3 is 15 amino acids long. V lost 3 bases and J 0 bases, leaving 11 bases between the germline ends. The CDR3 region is CASSFSGAPNYGYTF. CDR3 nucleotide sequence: TGTGCCAGCAGCTTTTCAGGGGCCCCTAACTATGGCTACACCTTC.

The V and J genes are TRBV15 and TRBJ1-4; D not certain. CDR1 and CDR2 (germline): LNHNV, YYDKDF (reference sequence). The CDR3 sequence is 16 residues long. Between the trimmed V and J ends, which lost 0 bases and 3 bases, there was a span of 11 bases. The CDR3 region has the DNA TGTGCCACCAGCAGAGACGGGGTCGGTGCTAATGAAAAACTGTTTTTT. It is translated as CATSRDGVGANEKLFF.

CDR3: CASSPSGYEQYF. Written as DNA, the CDR3 is TGTGCCAGCAGCCCATCCGGTTACGAGCAGTACTTC. The genes are TRBV7-9 and TRBJ2-7; D gene unclear. Germline CDR1 SEHNR, CDR2 FQNEAQ (reference sequence). With 5 bases removed from V and 4 bases from J, the gap between germline ends came to 9 bases. CDR3 length: 12 residues.

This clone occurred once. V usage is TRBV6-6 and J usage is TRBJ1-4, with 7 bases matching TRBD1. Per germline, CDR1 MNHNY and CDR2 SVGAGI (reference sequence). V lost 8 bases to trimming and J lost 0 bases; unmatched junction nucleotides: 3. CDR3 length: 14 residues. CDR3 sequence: CASRDSPTNEKLFF. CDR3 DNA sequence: TGTGCCAGCCGGGACAGCCCAACTAATGAAAAACTGTTTTTT.

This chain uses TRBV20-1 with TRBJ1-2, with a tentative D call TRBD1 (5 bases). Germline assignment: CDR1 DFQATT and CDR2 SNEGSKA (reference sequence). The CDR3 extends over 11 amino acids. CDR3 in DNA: TGCACCCCCGGCGGGAGGGGAGGCTACACCTTC. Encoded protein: CTPGGRGGYTF.

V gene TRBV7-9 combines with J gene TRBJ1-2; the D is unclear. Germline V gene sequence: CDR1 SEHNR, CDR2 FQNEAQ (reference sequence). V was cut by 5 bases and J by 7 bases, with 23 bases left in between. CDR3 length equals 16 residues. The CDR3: CASSPDDGPLRGGYTF. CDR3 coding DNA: TGTGCCAGCAGCCCCGACGACGGACCCTTAAGAGGTGGCTACACCTTC.

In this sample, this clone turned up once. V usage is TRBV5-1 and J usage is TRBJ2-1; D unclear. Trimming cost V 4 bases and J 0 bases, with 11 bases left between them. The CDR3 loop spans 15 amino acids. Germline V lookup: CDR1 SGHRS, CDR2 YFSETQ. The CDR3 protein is CASSPDLGSYNEQFF. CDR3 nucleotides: TGCGCCAGCAGCCCAGACTTAGGCTCCTACAATGAGCAGTTCTTC.

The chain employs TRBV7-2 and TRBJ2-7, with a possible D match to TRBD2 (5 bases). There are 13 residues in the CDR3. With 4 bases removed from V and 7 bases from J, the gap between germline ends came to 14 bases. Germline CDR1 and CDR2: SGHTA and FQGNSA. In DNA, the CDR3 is TGTGCCAGCAGCTCCCAACCACCGGGGGAGCAGTACTTC. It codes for CASSSQPPGEQYF.

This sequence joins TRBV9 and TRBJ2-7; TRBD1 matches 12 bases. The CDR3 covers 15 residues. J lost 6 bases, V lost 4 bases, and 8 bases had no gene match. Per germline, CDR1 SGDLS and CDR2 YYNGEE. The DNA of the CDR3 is TGTGCCAGCAGCCCAGTAGGGACAGGGGGCTTCGAGCAGTACTTC. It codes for CASSPVGTGGFEQYF.

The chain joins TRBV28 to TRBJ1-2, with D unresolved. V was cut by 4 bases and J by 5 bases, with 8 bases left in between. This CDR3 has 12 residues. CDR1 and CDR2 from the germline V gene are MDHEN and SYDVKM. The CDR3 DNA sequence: TGTGCCAGCAGTTCTCTAAAGTATGGCTACACCTTC. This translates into CASSSLKYGYTF.

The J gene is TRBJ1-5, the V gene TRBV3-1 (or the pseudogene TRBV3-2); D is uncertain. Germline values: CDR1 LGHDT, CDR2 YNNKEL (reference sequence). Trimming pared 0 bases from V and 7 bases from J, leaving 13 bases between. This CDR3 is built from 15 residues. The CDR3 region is CASSQDHGLGQPQHF. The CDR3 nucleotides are TGTGCCAGCAGCCAAGATCACGGGCTGGGGCAGCCCCAGCATTTT.

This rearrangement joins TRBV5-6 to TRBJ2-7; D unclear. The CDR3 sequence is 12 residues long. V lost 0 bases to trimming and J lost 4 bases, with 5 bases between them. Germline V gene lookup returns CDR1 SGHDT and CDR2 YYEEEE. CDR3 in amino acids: CASSLEHYEQYF. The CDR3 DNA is TGTGCCAGCAGCTTGGAACATTACGAGCAGTACTTC.

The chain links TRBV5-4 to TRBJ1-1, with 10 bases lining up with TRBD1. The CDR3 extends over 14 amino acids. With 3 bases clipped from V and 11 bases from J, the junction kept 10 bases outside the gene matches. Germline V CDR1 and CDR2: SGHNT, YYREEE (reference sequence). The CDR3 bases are TGTGCCAGCAGCTGGGAGAGACAGGGGGCGGGGGCTTTCTTT. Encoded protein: CASSWERQGAGAFF.

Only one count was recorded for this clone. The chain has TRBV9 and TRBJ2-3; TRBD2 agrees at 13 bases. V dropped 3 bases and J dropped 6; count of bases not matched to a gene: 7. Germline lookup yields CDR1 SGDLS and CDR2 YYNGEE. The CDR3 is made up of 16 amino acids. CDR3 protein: CASSATSGGAMDTQYF. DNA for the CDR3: TGTGCCAGCAGCGCCACTAGCGGGGGGGCAATGGATACGCAGTATTTT. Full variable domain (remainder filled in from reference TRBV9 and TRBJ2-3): DSGVTQTPKHLITATGQRVTLRCSPRSGDLSVYWYQQSLDQGLQFLIQYYNGEERAKGNILERFSAQQFPDLHSELNLSSLELGDSALYFCASSATSGGAMDTQYFGPGTRLTVL.

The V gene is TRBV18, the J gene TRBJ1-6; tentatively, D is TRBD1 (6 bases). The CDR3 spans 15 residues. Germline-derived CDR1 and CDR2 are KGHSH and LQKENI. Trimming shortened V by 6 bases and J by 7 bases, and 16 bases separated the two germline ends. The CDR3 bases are TGTGCCAGCTCGCTCTCAGGACAGTTGAATTCACCCCTCCACTTT. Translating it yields CASSLSGQLNSPLHF.

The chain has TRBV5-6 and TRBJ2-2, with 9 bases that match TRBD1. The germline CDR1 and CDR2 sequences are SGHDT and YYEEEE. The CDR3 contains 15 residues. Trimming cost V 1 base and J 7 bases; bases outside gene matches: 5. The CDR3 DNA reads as TGTGCCAGCAGCTTGACAGGGGGCTCCTACGGGGAGCTGTTTTTT. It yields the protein CASSLTGGSYGELFF. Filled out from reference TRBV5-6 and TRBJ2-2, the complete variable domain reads DAGVTQSPTHLIKTRGQQVTLRCSPKSGHDTVSWYQQALGQGPQFIFQYYEEEERQRGNFPDRFSGHQFPNYSSELNVNALLLGDSALYLCASSLTGGSYGELFFGEGSRLTVL.

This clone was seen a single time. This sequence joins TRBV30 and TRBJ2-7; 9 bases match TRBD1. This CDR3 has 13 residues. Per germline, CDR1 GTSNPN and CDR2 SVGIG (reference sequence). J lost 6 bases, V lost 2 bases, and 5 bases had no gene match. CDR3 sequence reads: CAWSWGQGSEQYF. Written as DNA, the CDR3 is TGTGCCTGGAGTTGGGGACAGGGAAGCGAGCAGTACTTC.

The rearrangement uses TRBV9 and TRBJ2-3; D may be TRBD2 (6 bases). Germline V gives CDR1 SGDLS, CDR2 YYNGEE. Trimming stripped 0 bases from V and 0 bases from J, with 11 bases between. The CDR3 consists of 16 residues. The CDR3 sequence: CASSVVEGTSTDTQYF. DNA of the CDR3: TGTGCCAGCAGCGTAGTCGAGGGGACTAGCACAGATACGCAGTATTTT.

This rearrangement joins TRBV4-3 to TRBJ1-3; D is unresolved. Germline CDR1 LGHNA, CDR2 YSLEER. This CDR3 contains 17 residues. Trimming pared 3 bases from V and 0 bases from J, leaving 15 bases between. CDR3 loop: CASSHKAPVSSGNTIYF. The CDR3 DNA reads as TGCGCCAGCAGCCACAAGGCCCCAGTCAGCTCTGGAAACACCATATATTTT.

The CDR3 sequence: CASSNLAGEGGELFF. In DNA, the CDR3 is TGTGCCAGCAGTAACCTAGCGGGAGAGGGCGGGGAGCTGTTTTTT. The chain employs TRBV6-2 or TRBV6-3 and TRBJ2-2; 10 bases fit TRBD2. This CDR3 has 15 residues. Germline-derived CDR1 and CDR2 are MNHEY and SVGEGT. V lost 5 bases to trimming and J lost 7 bases; unmatched junction nucleotides: 7.

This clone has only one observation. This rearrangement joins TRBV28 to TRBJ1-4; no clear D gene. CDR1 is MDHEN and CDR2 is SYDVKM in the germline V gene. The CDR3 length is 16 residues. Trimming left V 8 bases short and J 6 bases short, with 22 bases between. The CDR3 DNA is TGTGCCAGCCGAATACTCACCGGCAGCCACCATGAAAAACTGTTTTTT. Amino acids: CASRILTGSHHEKLFF.

Here the CDR3 reads CASSRRVAGYSSGANVLTF. CDR3 sequence (DNA): TGTGCCAGCTCCCGTAGGGTGGCAGGTTATAGCTCTGGGGCCAACGTCCTGACTTTC. The chain is built from TRBV28 and TRBJ2-6; D unclear. The germline V gene has CDR1 MDHEN and CDR2 SYDVKM. CDR3 length: 19 residues. The V gene lost 8 bases and the J gene lost 0 bases, with 23 bases spanning the gap.

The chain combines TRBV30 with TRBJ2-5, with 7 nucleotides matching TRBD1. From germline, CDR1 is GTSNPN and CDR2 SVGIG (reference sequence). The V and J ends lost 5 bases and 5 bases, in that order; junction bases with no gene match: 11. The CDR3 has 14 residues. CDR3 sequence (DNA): TGTGCCTGGCATGGGGGACAGTATCCCGAGACCCAGTACTTC. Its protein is CAWHGGQYPETQYF.

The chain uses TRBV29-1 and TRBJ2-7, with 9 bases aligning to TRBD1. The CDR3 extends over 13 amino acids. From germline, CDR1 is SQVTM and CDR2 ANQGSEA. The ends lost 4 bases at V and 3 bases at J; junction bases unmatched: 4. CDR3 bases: TGCAGCGTTGTGGGACAGGGAAACTACGAGCAGTACTTC. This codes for CSVVGQGNYEQYF.

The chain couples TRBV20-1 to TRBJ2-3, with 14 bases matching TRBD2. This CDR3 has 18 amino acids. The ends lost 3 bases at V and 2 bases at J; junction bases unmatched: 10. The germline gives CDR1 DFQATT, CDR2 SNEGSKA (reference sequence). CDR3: CSASTGLAGDTSTDTQYF. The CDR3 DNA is TGCAGTGCTAGTACGGGACTAGCGGGAGATACATCCACAGATACGCAGTATTTT.